The 20 T cell receptor beta chains below were found in one sample sequenced in a study of control samples from healthy donors and cancer patients. Profiling relied on immunoSEQ multiplex PCR, and the TCRdb table lists in-frame clones only, not all of them. The sample shows around 94,000 clones, more than 85% of them seen only once. The sample consisted of blood. These receptors all stem from a woman in her 30s in good health.

The CDR3 bases are TGTGCCAGCAGCTTAGGAGGGGCAGGGGGCTTCAATGAGCAGTTCTTC. This translates into CASSLGGAGGFNEQFF. The chain is built from TRBV7-6 and TRBJ2-1, with 8 bases lining up with TRBD1. With 1 base clipped from V and 6 bases from J, the junction kept 8 bases outside the gene matches. This CDR3 has 16 residues. Germline V gene data show CDR1 as SGHVS and CDR2 as FNYEAQ.

The chain combines TRBV2 with TRBJ2-2, with D tentatively TRBD2 (6 bases). The CDR3 is made up of 15 amino acids. V lost 1 base, J lost 0 bases, and 6 bases lay in between. CDR1 is SNHLY and CDR2 is FYNNEI in the germline V gene. The CDR3 bases are TGTGCCAGCAGTGAAGGCGGGACGAACACCGGGGAGCTGTTTTTT. It encodes CASSEGGTNTGELFF. Using reference TRBV2 and TRBJ2-2 for the parts outside the CDR3, the full variable domain is EPEVTQTPSHQVTQMGQEVILRCVPISNHLYFYWYRQILGQKVEFLVSFYNNEISEKSEIFDDQFSVERPDGSNFTLKIRSTKLEDSAMYFCASSEGGTNTGELFFGEGSRLTVL.

This chain links TRBV6-5 with TRBJ1-5, with D unclear. The length of the CDR3 is 12 residues. The V gene lost 7 bases and the J gene lost 5 bases, with 9 bases spanning the gap. Germline lookup yields CDR1 MNHEY and CDR2 SVGAGI. This CDR3 reads CASTGRDQPQHF. The CDR3, as DNA: TGTGCCAGCACCGGAAGGGATCAGCCCCAGCATTTT.

V and J are TRBV6-6 and TRBJ1-1; no reliable D call. The V end was cut by 6 bases, the J end by 5 bases, with 7 bases between. The CDR3 extends over 11 amino acids. Germline loops: CDR1 MNHNY, CDR2 SVGAGI (reference sequence). The CDR3 loop is CASRYDTEAFF. For the CDR3, the DNA is TGTGCCAGCAGGTACGATACTGAAGCTTTCTTT.

CDR3 sequence: CASSQDGKNYQPQHF. The CDR3 DNA is TGCGCCAGCAGCCAAGATGGAAAGAATTATCAGCCCCAGCATTTT. The chain has TRBV4-1 and TRBJ1-5; D remains ambiguous. V was shortened by 0 bases and J by 5 bases, with 11 bases between the two germline ends. Germline V gene lookup returns CDR1 MGHRA and CDR2 YSYEKL. The CDR3 is 15 amino acids.

The V gene is TRBV5-1, the J gene TRBJ2-7; TRBD2 aligns across 9 bases. Germline CDR1 is SGHRS and CDR2 is YFSETQ. The V gene end was trimmed by 6 bases and the J gene end by 5 bases; junction bases not matched to a gene: 18. The length of the CDR3 is 17 residues. CDR3 loop: CASTRWASGTGRNEQYF. For the CDR3, the DNA is TGCGCCAGCACCCGATGGGCTAGCGGGACGGGACGAAACGAGCAGTACTTC.

This clone was recorded once. The CDR3 here is CASSWRGGDTEAFF. The DNA for the CDR3 is TGTGCCAGTAGTTGGAGGGGAGGGGACACTGAAGCTTTCTTT. The genes are TRBV19 and TRBJ1-1; possibly TRBD1 for D (5 bases). The CDR3 is 14 amino acids. Between the trimmed V and J ends, which lost 5 bases and 3 bases, there was a span of 13 bases. Germline V lookup: CDR1 LNHDA, CDR2 SQIVND (reference sequence).

This chain links TRBV29-1 with TRBJ1-1; D call uncertain. V lost 3 bases to trimming and J lost 1 base, with 9 bases between them. Per germline, CDR1 SQVTM and CDR2 ANQGSEA. The CDR3 runs to 13 residues. CDR3 DNA: TGCAGCGTTGAGGGGAGTTCGAACACTGAAGCTTTCTTT. Amino acid sequence: CSVEGSSNTEAFF.

The chain has TRBV6-5 and TRBJ1-6, with a possible D match to TRBD1 (5 bases). This CDR3 is 13 amino acids long. The germline V and J ends were trimmed by 7 bases and 10 bases, with 14 bases remaining between them. CDR1 and CDR2 from the germline V gene are MNHEY and SVGAGI. The CDR3: CASNERGTSPLHF. DNA for the CDR3: TGTGCCAGCAACGAGAGGGGCACCTCACCCCTCCACTTT.

V gene TRBV7-2 combines with J gene TRBJ2-1; 7 bases are a match to TRBD2. CDR1 SGHTA and CDR2 FQGNSA come from the germline V gene. The CDR3 is made up of 15 amino acids. V trimming: 1 base; J trimming: 7 bases; junction bases outside the gene matches: 7. The CDR3 loop reads CASSLEDLGGNEQFF. As DNA, the CDR3 is TGTGCCAGCAGCTTAGAGGACCTCGGGGGGAATGAGCAGTTCTTC. The variable domain in full, completed from reference TRBV7-2 and TRBJ2-1, reads GAGVSQSPSNKVTEKGKDVELRCDPISGHTALYWYRQSLGQGLEFLIYFQGNSAPDKSGLPSDRFSAERTGGSVSTLTIQRTQQEDSAVYLCASSLEDLGGNEQFFGPGTRLTVL.

The chain carries TRBV7-6 and TRBJ2-7; perhaps TRBD1 as D (6 bases). Between the trimmed V and J ends, which lost 5 bases and 4 bases, there was a span of 18 bases. Germline assignment: CDR1 SGHVS and CDR2 FNYEAQ. CDR3 length equals 15 residues. The CDR3 nucleotides read TGTGCCAGCAGCCGAACGAGTGGCAGGGGTTACGAGCAGTACTTC. It encodes CASSRTSGRGYEQYF.

The J gene is TRBJ2-1, the V gene TRBV4-1, with a possible D match to TRBD2 (6 bases). Germline CDR1 MGHRA, CDR2 YSYEKL. Between the trimmed V and J ends, which lost 5 bases and 12 bases, there was a span of 20 bases. The CDR3 is made up of 14 amino acids. CDR3: CASSTQTRSLVQFF. The CDR3, as DNA: TGCGCCAGCAGCACGCAGACTAGGAGTCTGGTGCAGTTCTTC.

This rearrangement joins TRBV5-1 to TRBJ2-5; 8 nucleotides agree with TRBD1. V lost 5 bases to trimming and J lost 4 bases; unmatched junction nucleotides: 4. CDR1 and CDR2 from the germline V gene are SGHRS and YFSETQ. The CDR3 is 13 amino acids. CDR3 sequence reads: CASRVTGGETQYF. The DNA of the CDR3 is TGCGCCAGCAGAGTAACAGGGGGAGAGACCCAGTACTTC.

This clone has only one observation. This chain uses TRBV6-1 with TRBJ1-1, with D possibly being TRBD1 (6 bases). Between the trimmed V and J ends, which lost 8 bases and 7 bases, there was a span of 17 bases. CDR3 length: 13 amino acids. Germline V gives CDR1 MNHNS, CDR2 SASEGT. CDR3 residues: CASLARGNGEAFF. The CDR3 coding sequence is TGTGCCAGCCTGGCAAGGGGGAATGGTGAAGCTTTCTTT.

J is TRBJ1-4 and V is TRBV5-1; 7 bases align to TRBD1. CDR3 length: 14 residues. Trimming removed 2 bases from V and 8 bases from J; junction bases left unmatched: 6. Germline V gene sequence: CDR1 SGHRS, CDR2 YFSETQ. In DNA, the CDR3 is TGCGCCAGCAGCTTCGGCAGGGGGGGCGAAAAACTGTTTTTT. This translates into CASSFGRGGEKLFF.

V and J are TRBV7-8 and TRBJ1-1; 8 bases agree with TRBD1. Trimming removed 5 bases from V and 10 bases from J; junction bases left unmatched: 9. This CDR3 region has 13 residues. The germline CDR1 and CDR2 sequences are SGHVS and FQNEAQ. CDR3 loop: CASSVRQGRGAFF. CDR3 in DNA: TGTGCCAGCAGCGTCCGACAGGGGAGGGGAGCTTTCTTT.

This clone has just one count. The chain joins TRBV19 to TRBJ1-2; perhaps TRBD1 as D (6 bases). The CDR3 runs 15 residues. Germline assignment: CDR1 LNHDA and CDR2 SQIVND (reference sequence). Trimming left V 0 bases short and J 4 bases short, with 12 bases between. The CDR3 coding sequence is TGTGCCAGTAGTATAGATCCTTGGGACACCTATGGCTACACCTTC. Amino acid sequence: CASSIDPWDTYGYTF.

V gene TRBV7-8 combines with J gene TRBJ1-6; 11 bases match TRBD1. J lost 3 bases, V lost 3 bases, and 10 bases had no gene match. The germline CDR1 and CDR2 sequences are SGHVS and FQNEAQ. This CDR3 contains 19 residues. The CDR3, as DNA: TGTGCCAGCAGCTTTATATCCATGGGACAGGGGGACTATAATTCACCCCTCCACTTT. Its protein product is CASSFISMGQGDYNSPLHF. Drawing the rest from reference TRBV7-8 and TRBJ1-6, the complete variable domain is GAGVSQSPRYKVAKRGQDVALRCDPISGHVSLFWYQQALGQGPEFLTYFQNEAQLDKSGLPSDRFFAERPEGSVSTLKIQRTQQEDSAVYLCASSFISMGQGDYNSPLHFGNGTRLTVT.

The chain carries TRBV28 and TRBJ2-7; 7 bases agree with TRBD1. CDR1 and CDR2 (germline): MDHEN, SYDVKM. CDR3 length: 15 amino acids. V lost 4 bases and J lost 1; bases outside the gene matches: 7. CDR3 region: CASSSQGLSSYEQYF. Written as DNA, the CDR3 is TGTGCCAGCAGTTCACAGGGGTTATCGTCCTACGAGCAGTACTTC. The full variable domain, with the rest looked up from reference TRBV28 and TRBJ2-7, is DVKVTQSSRYLVKRTGEKVFLECVQDMDHENMFWYRQDPGLGLRLIYFSYDVKMKEKGDIPEGYSVSREKKERFSLILESASTNQTSMYLCASSSQGLSSYEQYFGPGTRLTVT.

The CDR3 sequence: CASSLTELGNNSPLHF. The CDR3 DNA sequence: TGTGCCAGCAGTTTGACCGAGTTAGGGAATAATTCACCCCTCCACTTT. The rearrangement links TRBV28 to TRBJ1-6; D not certain. Germline loops: CDR1 MDHEN, CDR2 SYDVKM. The V end was cut by 3 bases, the J end by 5 bases, with 14 bases between. The CDR3 sequence is 16 residues long.